The T cell receptor beta chain under discussion was sequenced for a study of cytomegalovirus exposure and HLA in healthy donors. Study outcomes and limitations: Later on, analysis showed that most CMV-associated TCR beta chains appeared to be HLA-restricted. According to the study, around 160 TCR beta chains were cytomegalovirus-associated.

Comment on this clone: Its target is unknown.

In the PCR, 60 Vbeta and 13 Jbeta primers were used. Some clones are missing from TCRdb's copy, which holds only in-frame ones; the method was immunoSEQ multiplex PCR. Of 100,000 or so clones listed, roughly 88% are singletons. The sequencing sample was made of PBMCs. The TCR sequence derives from a woman under 30 in good health and CMV-seronegative.

The CDR3 DNA is TGTGCCAGCAGCCCCATGGGGGGATGGGGCTACGAGCAGTACTTC. Translating gives CASSPMGGWGYEQYF. The chain employs TRBV7-6 and TRBJ2-7, with D maybe TRBD2 (6 bases). CDR1 is SGHVS, CDR2 FNYEAQ, per germline. Trimming removed 5 bases at V and 3 bases at J, with 17 bases between. The CDR3 length is 15 residues.